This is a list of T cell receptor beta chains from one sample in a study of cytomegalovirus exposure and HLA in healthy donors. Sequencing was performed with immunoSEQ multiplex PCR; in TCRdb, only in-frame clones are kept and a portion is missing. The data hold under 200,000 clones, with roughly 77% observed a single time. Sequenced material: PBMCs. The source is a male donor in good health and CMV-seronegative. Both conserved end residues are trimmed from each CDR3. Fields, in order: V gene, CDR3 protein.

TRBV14,ASSPTIGKGTYEQY
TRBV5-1,ASSSQGTEAF
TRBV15,ATSRVGDRDYEQY
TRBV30,AWRTAGSNQPQH
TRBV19,ASSQGSGSGETQY
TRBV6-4,ASSDGQGPNSPLH
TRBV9,ASSVGASGSATQY
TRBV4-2,ASSHPSTSGSYEQY
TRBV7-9,ASSLSVGADTQY
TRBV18,ASSHGQGVNYGYT
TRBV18,ASSPQGLAGGNEQF
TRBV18,ASSPGVGSYEQY
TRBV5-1,ASSSGGGTGGTGELF
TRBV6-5,ARNPRAYYEQY
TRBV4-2,ASSQASGVTGELF
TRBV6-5,ASRKDRAGNQPQH
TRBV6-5,ASSTLLGVSYEQY
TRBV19,ASSISGNTEAF
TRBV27,ASRSGRGHFTDTQY
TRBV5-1,ASEPGGIQETQY
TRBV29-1,SVEGAGGLYEQY
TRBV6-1,ASSDGLTGGGNTIY
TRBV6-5,ASKLLAGTPYEQY
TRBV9,ASSVAAGPPYEQY